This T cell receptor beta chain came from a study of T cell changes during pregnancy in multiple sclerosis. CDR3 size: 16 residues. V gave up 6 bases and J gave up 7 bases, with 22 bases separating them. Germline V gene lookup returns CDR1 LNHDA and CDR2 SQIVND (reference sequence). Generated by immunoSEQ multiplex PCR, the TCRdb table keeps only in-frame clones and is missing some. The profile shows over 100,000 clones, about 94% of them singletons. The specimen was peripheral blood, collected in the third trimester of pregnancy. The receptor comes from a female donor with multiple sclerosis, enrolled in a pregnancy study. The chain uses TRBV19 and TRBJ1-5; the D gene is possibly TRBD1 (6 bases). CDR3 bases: TGTGCCAGTAGCGAAGGGGGACACAAAACGGAACAGCCCCAGCATTTT. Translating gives CASSEGGHKTEQPQHF.